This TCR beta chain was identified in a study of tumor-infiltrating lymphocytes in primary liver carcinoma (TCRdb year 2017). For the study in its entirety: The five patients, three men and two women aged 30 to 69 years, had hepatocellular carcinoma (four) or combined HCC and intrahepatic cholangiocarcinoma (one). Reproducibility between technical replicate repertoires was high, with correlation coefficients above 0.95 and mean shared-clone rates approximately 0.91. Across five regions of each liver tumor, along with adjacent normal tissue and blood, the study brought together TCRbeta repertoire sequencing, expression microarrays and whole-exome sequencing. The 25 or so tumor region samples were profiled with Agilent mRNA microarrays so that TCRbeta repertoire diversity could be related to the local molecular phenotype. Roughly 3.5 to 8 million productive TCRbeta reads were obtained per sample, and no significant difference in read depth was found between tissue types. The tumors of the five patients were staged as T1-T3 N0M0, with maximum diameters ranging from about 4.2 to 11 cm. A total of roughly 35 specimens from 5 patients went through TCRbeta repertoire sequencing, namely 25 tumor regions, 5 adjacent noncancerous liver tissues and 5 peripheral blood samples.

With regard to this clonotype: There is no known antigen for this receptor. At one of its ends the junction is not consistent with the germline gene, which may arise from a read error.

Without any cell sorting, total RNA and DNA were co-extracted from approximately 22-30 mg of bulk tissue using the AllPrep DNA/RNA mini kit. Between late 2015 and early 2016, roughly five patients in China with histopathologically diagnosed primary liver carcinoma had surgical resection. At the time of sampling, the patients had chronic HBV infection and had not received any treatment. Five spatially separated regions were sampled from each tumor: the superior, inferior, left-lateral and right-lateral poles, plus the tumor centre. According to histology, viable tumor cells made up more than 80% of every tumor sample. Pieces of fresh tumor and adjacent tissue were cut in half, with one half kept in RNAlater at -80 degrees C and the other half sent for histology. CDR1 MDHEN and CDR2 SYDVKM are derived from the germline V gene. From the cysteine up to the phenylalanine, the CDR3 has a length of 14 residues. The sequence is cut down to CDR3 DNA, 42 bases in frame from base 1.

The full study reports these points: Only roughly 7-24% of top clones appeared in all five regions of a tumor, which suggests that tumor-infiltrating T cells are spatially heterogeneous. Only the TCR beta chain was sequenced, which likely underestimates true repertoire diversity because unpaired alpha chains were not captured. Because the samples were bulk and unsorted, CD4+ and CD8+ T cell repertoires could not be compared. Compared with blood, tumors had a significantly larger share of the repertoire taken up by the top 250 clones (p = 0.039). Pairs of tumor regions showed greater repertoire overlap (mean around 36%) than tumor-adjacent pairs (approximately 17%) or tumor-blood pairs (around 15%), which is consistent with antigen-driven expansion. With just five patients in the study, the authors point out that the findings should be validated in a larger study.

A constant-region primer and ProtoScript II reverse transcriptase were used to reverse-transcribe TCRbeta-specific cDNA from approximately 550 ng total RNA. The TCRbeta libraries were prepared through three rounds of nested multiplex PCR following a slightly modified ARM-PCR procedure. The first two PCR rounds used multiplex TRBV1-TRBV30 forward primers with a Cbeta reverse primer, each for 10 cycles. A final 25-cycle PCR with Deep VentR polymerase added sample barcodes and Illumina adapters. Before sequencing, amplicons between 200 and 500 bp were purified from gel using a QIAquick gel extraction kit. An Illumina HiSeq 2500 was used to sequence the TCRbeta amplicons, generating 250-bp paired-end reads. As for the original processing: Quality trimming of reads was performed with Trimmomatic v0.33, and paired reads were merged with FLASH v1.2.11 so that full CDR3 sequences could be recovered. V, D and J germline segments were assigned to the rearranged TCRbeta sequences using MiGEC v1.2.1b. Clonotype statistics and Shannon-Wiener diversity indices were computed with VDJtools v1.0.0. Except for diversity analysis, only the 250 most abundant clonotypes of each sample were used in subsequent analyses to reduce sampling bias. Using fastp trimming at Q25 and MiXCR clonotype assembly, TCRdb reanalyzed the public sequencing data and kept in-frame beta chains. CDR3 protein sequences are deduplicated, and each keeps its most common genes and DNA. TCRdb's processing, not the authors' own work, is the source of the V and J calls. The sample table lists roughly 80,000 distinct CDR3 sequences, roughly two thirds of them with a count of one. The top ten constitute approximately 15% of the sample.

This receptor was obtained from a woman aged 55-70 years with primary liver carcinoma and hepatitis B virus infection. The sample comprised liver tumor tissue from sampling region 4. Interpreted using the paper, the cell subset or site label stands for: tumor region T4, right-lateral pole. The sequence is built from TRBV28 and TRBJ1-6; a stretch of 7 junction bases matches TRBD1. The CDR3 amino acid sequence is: CASSHGQENSPLCF. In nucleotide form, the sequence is TGTGCCAGCAGTCATGGACAGGAGAATTCACCCCTCTGCTTT.